A single sample is the source of the 32 T cell receptor beta chains below, sequenced in a study of beta chain features in type 1 diabetes. As every portion of the isolated RNA was reverse transcribed, the sequencing read expressed TCRB transcripts. Sequenced by immunoSEQ multiplex PCR; TCRdb stores in-frame clones only, minus some. The sample lists roughly 500,000 clones, around 30% occurring once. The specimen sequenced was naive CD4+ T cells from blood. All receptors come from a man aged 18 to 30 in good health.

The rearrangement links TRBV28 to TRBJ2-2, with D hard to call. This CDR3 has 14 residues. CDR1 is MDHEN and CDR2 is SYDVKM in the germline V gene. The V end lost 7 bases, the J end lost 2 bases, and 11 bases lay between the germline ends. The CDR3 region is CASNGAPNTGELFF. In DNA form, the CDR3 reads TGTGCCAGCAATGGAGCGCCTAACACCGGGGAGCTGTTTTTT. Full variable domain (outside the CDR3, taken from reference TRBV28 and TRBJ2-2): DVKVTQSSRYLVKRTGEKVFLECVQDMDHENMFWYRQDPGLGLRLIYFSYDVKMKEKGDIPEGYSVSREKKERFSLILESASTNQTSMYLCASNGAPNTGELFFGEGSRLTVL.

V gene TRBV9 combines with J gene TRBJ2-7; possibly TRBD1 or TRBD2 for D (5 bases each). Germline V CDR1 and CDR2: SGDLS, YYNGEE. Trimming took 4 bases from V and 8 from J, leaving 16 bases between them. The CDR3 totals 13 residues. CDR3 in amino acids: CASSPRDAGKQYF. The CDR3 DNA is TGTGCCAGCAGCCCCCGGGACGCTGGTAAGCAGTACTTC.

This clone was seen a handful of times. The CDR3 sequence is CASSLNRVGGYTF. CDR3 nucleotides: TGTGCCAGCAGTTTGAACAGGGTAGGCGGCTACACCTTC. The rearrangement joins TRBV27 to TRBJ1-2, with D perhaps TRBD1 (6 bases). The germline CDR1 and CDR2 sequences are MNHEY and SMNVEV (reference sequence). This CDR3 contains 13 residues. Trimming removed 3 bases from V and 8 bases from J, with 13 bases in between.

This clone showed up just a few times. The chain has TRBV2 and TRBJ1-1; D unclear. Germline CDR1 reads SNHLY; CDR2 reads FYNNEI. This CDR3 spans 15 amino acids. The V gene lost 7 bases and the J gene lost 0 bases, with 15 bases spanning the gap. CDR3 residues: CASTDPRGMNTEAFF. The DNA of the CDR3 is TGTGCCAGCACCGACCCGCGGGGAATGAACACTGAAGCTTTCTTT.

The table lists this clone with a few counts. J is TRBJ2-7 and V is TRBV15, with D unresolved. From germline, CDR1 is LNHNV and CDR2 YYDKDF (reference sequence). The V end was cut by 6 bases, the J end by 0 bases, with 9 bases between. CDR3 size: 13 residues. CDR3 amino acids: CATRVGSSYEQYF. The CDR3 nucleotides are TGTGCCACCAGGGTAGGCAGCTCCTACGAGCAGTACTTC.

On this clone itself: One junction end does not reproduce the germline sequence, and a read error may be involved. This rearrangement joins TRBV7-2 to TRBJ2-4, with D maybe TRBD1 (6 bases). This CDR3 has 17 residues. Germline V gives CDR1 SGHTA, CDR2 FQGNSA. CDR3 region: CASSLELGARAKNIQCF. CDR3 DNA sequence: TGTGCCAGCAGCTTAGAGCTGGGGGCGAGAGCCAAAAACATTCAGTGCTTC.

The chain links TRBV7-9 to TRBJ2-7; D may be TRBD1 or TRBD2 (5 bases each). Trimming pared 5 bases from V and 3 bases from J, leaving 17 bases between. Per germline, CDR1 SEHNR and CDR2 FQNEAQ (reference sequence). This CDR3 is built from 15 residues. The CDR3 region is CASSTGGATSYEQYF. The CDR3, as DNA: TGTGCCAGCAGCACTGGGGGAGCGACCAGCTACGAGCAGTACTTC.

This chain joins TRBV18 and TRBJ2-7; 7 bases fit TRBD1. CDR1 and CDR2 (germline): KGHSH, LQKENI. After removal of 5 bases from V and 6 bases from J, the junction contained 4 bases not matched to a gene. The CDR3 has 12 amino acids. CDR3 coding DNA: TGTGCCAGCTCAGAGGGGGCCCTCGAGCAGTACTTC. Residues: CASSEGALEQYF.

The genes are TRBV4-3 and TRBJ2-7; no reliable D call. The CDR3 is made up of 14 amino acids. Trimming cost V 4 bases and J 2 bases, with 12 bases left between them. Germline lookup yields CDR1 LGHNA and CDR2 YSLEER. The CDR3 bases are TGCGCCAGCAGCCGTAGCATAGGTCCCTACGAGCAGTACTTC. It encodes CASSRSIGPYEQYF.

This chain uses TRBV9 with TRBJ2-1; 7 positions agree with TRBD1. The V segment lost 0 bases and the J segment 4 bases; nucleotides outside the gene matches: 7. This CDR3 is 16 amino acids long. Germline assignment: CDR1 SGDLS and CDR2 YYNGEE. The CDR3 spells CASSVEGQRIYNEQFF. Here the CDR3 DNA reads TGTGCCAGCAGCGTAGAGGGACAGCGGATATACAATGAGCAGTTCTTC. Combining the CDR3 with reference TRBV9 and TRBJ2-1 gives the whole variable domain DSGVTQTPKHLITATGQRVTLRCSPRSGDLSVYWYQQSLDQGLQFLIQYYNGEERAKGNILERFSAQQFPDLHSELNLSSLELGDSALYFCASSVEGQRIYNEQFFGPGTRLTVL.

The rearrangement joins TRBV4-2 to TRBJ1-5; D is unclear. The CDR3 consists of 14 residues. V was cut by 4 bases and J by 7 bases, with 14 bases left in between. Germline V CDR1 and CDR2: LGHNA, YNFKEQ. The CDR3 is CASSPEVGTQPQHF. CDR3 coding DNA: TGTGCCAGCAGCCCAGAGGTTGGTACACAGCCCCAGCATTTT.

In its sample, this clone was seen once. The genes are TRBV4-1 and TRBJ2-3; 9 bases match TRBD2. V trimming: 4 bases; J trimming: 5 bases; junction bases outside the gene matches: 13. This CDR3 has 17 residues. Germline lookup yields CDR1 MGHRA and CDR2 YSYEKL. The CDR3 DNA reads as TGCGCCAGCAGCCTCATCGGCGTAGCGGGAGCCCAAGATACGCAGTATTTT. It translates to CASSLIGVAGAQDTQYF.

This clone was counted between two and nine times. The V gene is TRBV9, the J gene TRBJ2-3, with 8 bases identical to TRBD2. The V gene's germline CDR1 is SGDLS and CDR2 YYNGEE. The CDR3 runs to 15 residues. The J segment lost 6 bases and the V segment lost 0 bases, leaving 6 bases of the junction unmatched. The CDR3 nucleotides are TGTGCCAGCAGCGTAGGAGCGGGAGCTAAGGATACGCAGTATTTT. This translates into CASSVGAGAKDTQYF.

A few counts support this clone. This chain links TRBV28 with TRBJ2-6; D uncertain. Germline V gives CDR1 MDHEN, CDR2 SYDVKM. Trimming stripped 5 bases from V and 4 bases from J, with 12 bases between. This CDR3 region has 15 residues. CDR3 sequence (DNA): TGTGCCAGCAGTCCCGGTGGCCCGGGGGCCAACGTCCTGACTTTC. Amino acid sequence: CASSPGGPGANVLTF.

This rearrangement joins TRBV29-1 to TRBJ2-3; 8 nucleotides align to TRBD1. V gave up 7 bases and J gave up 4 bases; unmatched junction bases: 16. Germline V lookup: CDR1 SQVTM, CDR2 ANQGSEA. The CDR3 length is 16 residues. The CDR3 is CSARKPGQAWSDTQYF. DNA for the CDR3: TGCAGCGCAAGAAAGCCGGGACAGGCCTGGTCAGATACGCAGTATTTT.

V usage is TRBV29-1 and J usage is TRBJ2-3; 10 bases agree with TRBD2. Germline CDR1 reads SQVTM; CDR2 reads ANQGSEA. J gave up 3 bases and V 2 bases, and 5 bases lay outside the gene matches. CDR3 length equals 15 residues. The CDR3 region is CSVERAGGGTDTQYF. CDR3 coding DNA: TGCAGCGTTGAACGAGCGGGAGGGGGGACAGATACGCAGTATTTT.

The chain recombines TRBV5-1 with TRBJ2-7; the match to TRBD2 covers 7 bases. Trimming cost V 0 bases and J 6 bases; bases outside gene matches: 6. This CDR3 contains 14 residues. Germline-derived CDR1 and CDR2 are SGHRS and YFSETQ. The CDR3 sequence: CASSLASGPTEQYF. CDR3 nucleotides: TGCGCCAGCAGCTTGGCTAGCGGCCCTACCGAGCAGTACTTC.

The chain links TRBV5-4 to TRBJ2-7, with TRBD2 identical over 8 bases. The CDR3 sequence is 15 residues long. Trimming removed 0 bases from V and 1 base from J; junction bases left unmatched: 3. Looked up from germline, CDR1 is SGHNT and CDR2 is YYREEE (reference sequence). The CDR3 region is CASSLVSGSSYEQYF. CDR3 DNA: TGTGCCAGCAGCTTGGTAAGCGGGAGTTCCTACGAGCAGTACTTC.

This clone was seen only a few times. This rearrangement joins TRBV29-1 to TRBJ2-2, with 7 bases lining up with TRBD1. V gave up 5 bases and J gave up 4 bases; unmatched junction bases: 4. CDR1 SQVTM and CDR2 ANQGSEA come from the germline V gene. The CDR3 extends over 13 amino acids. The CDR3 coding sequence is TGCAGCGTTTGGACAGGTAGCACCGGGGAGCTGTTTTTT. Translating gives CSVWTGSTGELFF.

The rearrangement uses TRBV5-6 and TRBJ2-1; 11 bases align to TRBD2. Trimming removed 6 bases from V and 4 bases from J; junction bases left unmatched: 6. This CDR3 has 15 amino acids. CDR1 is SGHDT and CDR2 is YYEEEE in the germline V gene. In DNA form, the CDR3 reads TGTGCCAGCACCGCGGGACTAGCGGCTTACAATGAGCAGTTCTTC. This translates into CASTAGLAAYNEQFF. Full variable domain (missing parts from reference TRBV5-6 and TRBJ2-1): DAGVTQSPTHLIKTRGQQVTLRCSPKSGHDTVSWYQQALGQGPQFIFQYYEEEERQRGNFPDRFSGHQFPNYSSELNVNALLLGDSALYLCASTAGLAAYNEQFFGPGTRLTVL.

J is TRBJ2-1 and V is TRBV7-6; possible D gene TRBD2, 6 bases. This CDR3 comprises 15 residues. Trimming took 1 base from V and 4 from J, leaving 11 bases between them. Germline CDR1 and CDR2: SGHVS and FNYEAQ. DNA for the CDR3: TGTGCCAGCAGCTTAGTGGCTAGCGAATACAATGAGCAGTTCTTC. It is translated as CASSLVASEYNEQFF.

This sequence joins TRBV30 and TRBJ1-5; TRBD1 matches 7 bases. J was trimmed by 1 base and V by 0 bases; bases with no gene match: 9. The CDR3 is made up of 17 amino acids. Germline V gene lookup returns CDR1 GTSNPN and CDR2 SVGIG (reference sequence). DNA of the CDR3: TGTGCCTGGAGTGTACCTTTAGGGACAGTAAGCAATCAGCCCCAGCATTTT. Its translation is CAWSVPLGTVSNQPQHF.

The chain uses TRBV5-6 and TRBJ2-2; D may be TRBD1 (6 bases). V dropped 0 bases and J dropped 5 bases, with 8 bases sitting between them. The CDR3 has 14 amino acids. The germline CDR1 and CDR2 sequences are SGHDT and YYEEEE. CDR3 residues: CASSLDRVTGELFF. The CDR3, as DNA: TGTGCCAGCAGCTTGGACAGGGTAACCGGGGAGCTGTTTTTT.

The chain is built from TRBV28 and TRBJ2-1; no firm D call. The germline V gene encodes CDR1 MDHEN and CDR2 SYDVKM. V was pared by 8 bases and J by 5 bases, with 13 bases between. This CDR3 is 13 amino acids long. The CDR3 bases are TGTGCCAGCGTTACCCCGGCAGACAATGAGCAGTTCTTC. Its protein product is CASVTPADNEQFF.

The chain has TRBV5-4 and TRBJ2-5, with 7 positions matching TRBD1. The CDR3 spans 13 residues. CDR1 and CDR2 from the germline V gene are SGHNT and YYREEE (reference sequence). The ends lost 4 bases at V and 5 bases at J; junction bases unmatched: 5. CDR3 DNA sequence: TGTGCCAGCAGCATTGACAGGGAGGAGACCCAGTACTTC. Translating gives CASSIDREETQYF.

With regard to this clone: The sample has other DNA sequences that encode this CDR3 too. The genes are TRBV30 and TRBJ2-7, with 7 bases identical to TRBD1. The CDR3 extends over 13 amino acids. V was clipped by 0 bases and J by 5 bases; unmatched bases: 4. CDR1 GTSNPN and CDR2 SVGIG come from the germline V gene (reference sequence). Here the CDR3 reads CAWSVRQGNEQYF. In nucleotides, the CDR3 is TGTGCCTGGAGTGTTAGACAGGGTAACGAGCAGTACTTC.

In its sample, this clone was seen a few times. The rearrangement joins TRBV10-3 to TRBJ2-7, with D perhaps being TRBD1 or TRBD2 (5 bases each). The CDR3 covers 12 residues. The V end was cut by 6 bases, the J end by 0 bases, with 6 bases between. The germline gives CDR1 ENHRY, CDR2 SYGVKD. CDR3 nucleotide sequence: TGTGCCATCAGGGGGGACTCCTACGAGCAGTACTTC. Translated: CAIRGDSYEQYF.

This clone was observed a few times. This chain links TRBV30 with TRBJ1-1, with D hard to call. The germline CDR1 and CDR2 sequences are GTSNPN and SVGIG (reference sequence). Trimming pared 4 bases from V and 0 bases from J, leaving 9 bases between. This CDR3 has 13 residues. The CDR3 spells CAWKRQLNTEAFF. CDR3 sequence (DNA): TGTGCCTGGAAGCGCCAGCTGAACACTGAAGCTTTCTTT.

This chain connects TRBV14 to TRBJ2-6; D is unresolved. The germline V gene encodes CDR1 SGHDN and CDR2 FVKESK. V was shortened by 5 bases and J by 3 bases, with 5 bases between the two germline ends. The length of the CDR3 is 13 residues. The CDR3 protein is CASSGYGANVLTF. The DNA of the CDR3 is TGTGCCAGCAGCGGGTATGGGGCCAACGTCCTGACTTTC.

The table lists this clone with a few counts. The V call is TRBV11-2, the J call TRBJ2-6, with D maybe TRBD1 (6 bases). CDR1 is SGHAT, CDR2 FQNNGV, per germline. Deletions cut 4 bases from V and 5 bases from J, with 12 bases between. The CDR3 totals 15 residues. The chain's CDR3 is CASSSGQPWANVLTF. CDR3 sequence (DNA): TGTGCCAGCAGCTCCGGACAGCCTTGGGCCAACGTCCTGACTTTC.

This clone occurred a few times. The genes are TRBV30 and TRBJ1-5; 7 bases fit TRBD1. This CDR3 has 13 amino acids. Losses at the gene ends were 0 bases for V and 7 bases for J; bases not matched to a gene: 3. CDR1 GTSNPN and CDR2 SVGIG come from the germline V gene (reference sequence). CDR3 in DNA: TGTGCCTGGAGTGTAGGGGGCGGACAGCCCCAGCATTTT. It is translated as CAWSVGGGQPQHF.

This clone was observed a handful of times. The CDR3 sequence is CASTSGGPQHF. The CDR3 nucleotides read TGTGCCAGCACCTCGGGGGGGCCCCAGCATTTT. This sequence joins TRBV7-9 and TRBJ1-5; the D gene is possibly TRBD1 (5 bases). V lost 7 bases and J 9 bases, leaving 10 bases between the germline ends. The germline CDR1 and CDR2 sequences are SEHNR and FQNEAQ (reference sequence). CDR3 length: 11 amino acids.